Below, 4 T cell receptor beta chains from the same sample are listed, as sequenced in a study of cytomegalovirus exposure and HLA in healthy donors. In the PCR, 60 Vbeta and 13 Jbeta primers were used. Produced via immunoSEQ multiplex PCR; TCRdb's table is partial and in-frame only. The sample lists around 150,000 clones, approximately 84% seen once, with 6.3% in the top ten. The material sequenced was PBMCs. These receptors were taken from a male donor in good health and CMV-seropositive.

This clone was observed a single time. The chain employs TRBV9 and TRBJ1-1; the match to TRBD1 covers 7 bases. V lost 4 bases, J lost 1 base, and 7 bases stayed unmatched. The CDR3 sequence is 15 residues long. Germline loops: CDR1 SGDLS, CDR2 YYNGEE. The CDR3 DNA is TGTGCCAGCAGCCCCCAGGGGACAGAGAACACTGAAGCTTTCTTT. Translation: CASSPQGTENTEAFF.

The rearrangement joins TRBV18 to TRBJ2-1; TRBD1 might be the D (5 bases). CDR1 and CDR2 from the germline V gene are KGHSH and LQKENI. V was cut by 6 bases and J by 4 bases, with 10 bases left in between. The CDR3 sequence is 13 residues long. The DNA for the CDR3 is TGTGCCAGCTCTGGGAAGGGGTACAATGAGCAGTTCTTC. Translation: CASSGKGYNEQFF. The full variable domain, in which reference TRBV18 and TRBJ2-1 provide the parts outside the CDR3, is NAGVMQNPRHLVRRRGQEARLRCSPMKGHSHVYWYRQLPEEGLKFMVYLQKENIIDESGMPKERFSAEFPKEGPSILRIQQVVRGDSAAYFCASSGKGYNEQFFGPGTRLTVL.

The chain recombines TRBV11-2 with TRBJ1-6, with D perhaps TRBD1 (6 bases). CDR3 length: 15 amino acids. Germline V gene sequence: CDR1 SGHAT, CDR2 FQNNGV. Trimming left V 0 bases short and J 10 bases short, with 13 bases between. The CDR3 sequence: CASSLDRGGGSPLHF. CDR3 coding DNA: TGTGCCAGCAGCTTAGATCGGGGAGGGGGGTCACCCCTCCACTTT. Supplemented by reference TRBV11-2 and TRBJ1-6, the full variable domain reads EAGVAQSPRYKIIEKRQSVAFWCNPISGHATLYWYQQILGQGPKLLIQFQNNGVVDDSQLPKDRFSAERLKGVDSTLKIQPAKLEDSAVYLCASSLDRGGGSPLHFGNGTRLTVT.

The rearrangement uses TRBV18 and TRBJ2-5; the D is unclear. The CDR3 length is 11 residues. Germline V lookup: CDR1 KGHSH, CDR2 LQKENI. V was cut by 9 bases and J by 5 bases, with 10 bases left in between. The CDR3 is CASRDAETQYF. The CDR3, as DNA: TGTGCCAGTCGCGATGCCGAGACCCAGTACTTC.